The 8 T cell receptor beta chains given below trace back to one sample, sequenced in a study of T cells in Graves' hyperthyroidism and ophthalmopathy. Amplified regions were TCR beta CDR3 sequences from RNA transcripts. TCR CDR3 underwent first-round RT-PCR with the HTBI primer set. TCRdb ran MiXCR on the multiplex PCR reads and lists one entry per CDR3 protein. The sample lists about 840,000 distinct CDR3 sequences; 38% were seen once. The sample taken for sequencing was blood. The receptor set was obtained from a man between 18 and 35 years old with Graves' hyperthyroidism.

This clonotype was seen more than once but under ten times. This chain connects TRBV5-4 to TRBJ2-5, with D perhaps TRBD2 (5 bases). The CDR3 consists of 11 residues. V lost 7 bases to trimming and J lost 3 bases, with 7 bases between them. Germline V gives CDR1 SGHNT, CDR2 YYREEE (reference sequence). CDR3 sequence reads: CASEGEETQYF. The CDR3 DNA sequence: TGTGCCAGCGAGGGCGAAGAGACCCAGTACTTC.

This chain connects TRBV7-8 to TRBJ2-5; D tentatively fits TRBD1 or TRBD2 (6 bases each). Germline CDR1 is SGHVS and CDR2 is FQNEAQ. CDR3 length equals 18 residues. Trimming took 5 bases from V and 5 from J, leaving 27 bases between them. Here the CDR3 reads CASSQELGGVPKAETQYF. For the CDR3, the DNA is TGTGCCAGCAGCCAAGAATTGGGGGGCGTCCCCAAAGCGGAGACCCAGTACTTC.

The chain uses TRBV11-2 and TRBJ2-7, with 11 bases fitting TRBD2. Germline loops: CDR1 SGHAT, CDR2 FQNNGV. The CDR3 extends over 17 amino acids. V shed 5 bases, J shed 6 bases, and the junction held 15 bases outside the gene matches. This CDR3 reads CASSQELGRLAGGEQYF. CDR3 bases: TGTGCCAGCAGCCAAGAGTTAGGAAGGCTAGCGGGGGGCGAGCAGTACTTC.

This clonotype was seen at least ten times. V gene TRBV29-1 combines with J gene TRBJ2-5; tentatively, D is TRBD2 (5 bases). This CDR3 is 12 amino acids long. Germline V gene sequence: CDR1 SQVTM, CDR2 ANQGSEA. The V and J ends lost 6 bases and 5 bases respectively, with 13 bases between them. For the CDR3, the DNA is TGCAGCGTCGATGATTGGAGGGAGACCCAGTACTTC. It specifies CSVDDWRETQYF.

Many counts were recorded for this clonotype. V gene TRBV7-6 combines with J gene TRBJ1-4; perhaps TRBD1 as D (5 bases). Germline CDR1 is SGHVS and CDR2 is FNYEAQ. CDR3 length: 15 residues. V lost 4 bases to trimming and J lost 3 bases, with 12 bases between them. CDR3 DNA: TGTGCCAGCAGCTCCAAAGTGGGGGCTAATGAAAAACTGTTTTTT. Its translation is CASSSKVGANEKLFF.

This clonotype was counted many times. J is TRBJ1-2 and V is TRBV5-1, with TRBD1 as a possible D gene (6 bases). V was shortened by 4 bases and J by 4 bases, with 11 bases between the two germline ends. Germline assignment: CDR1 SGHRS and CDR2 YFSETQ. The CDR3 sequence is 13 residues long. CDR3 sequence (DNA): TGCGCCAGCAGCCCGGACAGTTCCTATGGCTACACCTTC. As protein: CASSPDSSYGYTF.

This clonotype has only a few counts. The chain uses TRBV4-1 and TRBJ1-5; D unclear. The germline V gene has CDR1 MGHRA and CDR2 YSYEKL. The CDR3 extends over 15 amino acids. Trimming left V 0 bases short and J 3 bases short, with 9 bases between. The CDR3 DNA sequence: TGCGCCAGCAGCCAAGAGGGCCAGCCCAATCAGCCCCAGCATTTT. It specifies CASSQEGQPNQPQHF.

V usage is TRBV13 and J usage is TRBJ1-2; weak D call: TRBD1 (5 bases). The germline CDR1 and CDR2 sequences are PRHDT and FYEKMQ (reference sequence). This CDR3 is built from 15 residues. Trimming removed 4 bases at V and 5 bases at J, with 17 bases between. CDR3 DNA: TGTGCCAGCAGCTCGGGGGGAGTGCTCCATTATGGCTACACCTTC. Its protein is CASSSGGVLHYGYTF.